What follows are 18 T cell receptor beta chains derived from one specimen sequenced in a study of cytomegalovirus exposure and HLA in healthy donors (dated by TCRdb to the late 2010s). The library was built by means of the immunoSEQ multiplex PCR assay. For the multiplex PCR, a mixture combining 60 forward primers for TCR Vbeta segments and 13 reverse primers for TCR Jbeta segments was used. As stored in TCRdb, this immuneACCESS dataset retains in-frame rearrangements with V and J assigned. A fraction of the clones does not appear; measured against another copy, unresolved V genes explain less than half of the discrepancy, and the remainder lacks a known reason. Within this sample are roughly 130,000 clones, with 70% to 80% of them counted one time only. Roughly 10% of the sample belongs to the ten largest clones. Sequences were obtained from PBMCs. These receptors were taken from a woman in her forties or fifties in good health and CMV-seropositive.

The chain employs TRBV30 and TRBJ2-7; TRBD1 aligns across 7 bases. This CDR3 contains 13 residues. Germline values: CDR1 GTSNPN, CDR2 SVGIG (reference sequence). The V gene end was trimmed by 4 bases and the J gene end by 4 bases; junction bases not matched to a gene: 7. The CDR3: CAWTRDSEYEQYF. The CDR3 DNA follows: TGTGCCTGGACCCGGGACAGCGAGTACGAGCAGTACTTC.

Details on this clone: Other DNA sequences in this specimen translate into the identical CDR3. The rearrangement links TRBV10-2 to TRBJ1-4, with no clear D. Germline lookup yields CDR1 WSHSY and CDR2 SAAADI. V lost 0 bases and J lost 4, with 3 bases in between. The CDR3 runs 13 residues. The DNA for the CDR3 is TGCGCCAGCAGTGAGTCGAGTAATGAAAAACTGTTTTTT. It codes for CASSESSNEKLFF.

This chain connects TRBV9 to TRBJ2-3; 9 nucleotides match TRBD2. Germline loops: CDR1 SGDLS, CDR2 YYNGEE. Trimming removed 0 bases from V and 2 bases from J; junction bases left unmatched: 1. The CDR3 sequence is 15 residues long. The CDR3 sequence: CASSVGGGDTDTQYF. As DNA, the CDR3 is TGTGCCAGCAGCGTAGGCGGGGGGGACACAGATACGCAGTATTTT.

The gene calls are TRBV27 and TRBJ1-2, with no clear D. The germline V gene encodes CDR1 MNHEY and CDR2 SMNVEV (reference sequence). The CDR3 length is 13 residues. The V and J ends lost 5 bases and 4 bases respectively, with 11 bases between them. CDR3 amino acids: CASSPRGSYGYTF. CDR3 bases: TGTGCCAGCAGTCCCCGGGGTAGCTATGGCTACACCTTC.

The V call is TRBV5-1, the J call TRBJ2-7; no firm D call. Germline values: CDR1 SGHRS, CDR2 YFSETQ. Trimming pared 0 bases from V and 6 bases from J, leaving 13 bases between. The CDR3 runs to 14 residues. The CDR3 DNA reads TGCGCCAGCAGCTTGGGAGGCCAGACCTTCGAGCAGTACTTC. This sequence encodes CASSLGGQTFEQYF.

The V and J genes are TRBV15 and TRBJ1-3, with a weak D call TRBD1 (6 bases). The germline V gene encodes CDR1 LNHNV and CDR2 YYDKDF (reference sequence). The CDR3 covers 17 residues. The V end was cut by 5 bases, the J end by 0 bases, with 17 bases between. This chain's CDR3 is CATSSRRTVLSGNTIYF. CDR3 coding DNA: TGTGCCACCAGCTCCCGACGGACAGTTCTCTCTGGAAACACCATATATTTT.

The chain joins TRBV28 to TRBJ1-5; TRBD1 is a possible D gene (5 bases). Germline V gene lookup returns CDR1 MDHEN and CDR2 SYDVKM. V was trimmed by 4 bases and J by 9 bases, leaving 22 bases between them. This CDR3 has 16 amino acids. In nucleotides, the CDR3 is TGTGCCAGCAGTTCTCCCCCCGAAGGGAACGGGGGGCCCCAGCATTTT. Encoded protein: CASSSPPEGNGGPQHF.

The chain is built from TRBV6-5 and TRBJ1-1, with D possibly matching TRBD1 (5 bases). Germline loops: CDR1 MNHEY, CDR2 SVGAGI. V lost 4 bases and J 1 base, leaving 7 bases between the germline ends. The length of the CDR3 is 13 residues. CDR3 in DNA: TGTGCCAGCAGTTGGCAGGGGAACACTGAAGCTTTCTTT. It yields the protein CASSWQGNTEAFF.

Note on this clone: The sample has other DNA sequences that encode this CDR3 too. The CDR3 nucleotides are TGCAGTGCCGCCAGGGGAGAGACCCAGTACTTC. Its translation: CSAARGETQYF. This chain links TRBV20-1 with TRBJ2-5; tentatively, D is TRBD1 (6 bases). Per germline, CDR1 DFQATT and CDR2 SNEGSKA (reference sequence). Trimming took 6 bases from V and 4 from J, leaving 9 bases between them. The CDR3 is 11 residues long.

The chain uses TRBV11-2 and TRBJ2-7; D is unresolved. The CDR3 covers 16 residues. CDR1 and CDR2 from the germline V gene are SGHAT and FQNNGV. Trimming removed 4 bases at V and 3 bases at J, with 19 bases between. The CDR3: CASSSVRGTTFYEQYF. The CDR3 nucleotides read TGTGCCAGCAGCTCTGTGAGAGGTACAACTTTCTACGAGCAGTACTTC.

The chain links TRBV11-2 to TRBJ2-1; 13 bases line up with TRBD2. Looked up from germline, CDR1 is SGHAT and CDR2 is FQNNGV. The CDR3 sequence is 19 residues long. J lost 8 bases, V lost 4 bases, and 17 bases had no gene match. For the CDR3, the DNA is TGTGCCAGCAGCTCGGTAGCGGGGACTAGCGGGACCGTAGTCGATGAGCAGTTCTTC. It is translated as CASSSVAGTSGTVVDEQFF.

The rearrangement joins TRBV4-2 to TRBJ2-1; D might be TRBD2 (7 bases). V dropped 4 bases and J dropped 8 bases, with 21 bases sitting between them. The CDR3 totals 16 residues. The germline V gene encodes CDR1 LGHNA and CDR2 YNFKEQ. The CDR3 here is CASSPRDKGGVYEQFF. The CDR3 DNA reads as TGTGCCAGCAGCCCCCGGGACAAGGGGGGGGTTTATGAGCAGTTCTTC.

This clone occurred once. This chain uses TRBV14 with TRBJ1-6; D perhaps matches TRBD1 (6 bases). The germline V and J ends were trimmed by 0 bases and 8 bases, with 14 bases remaining between them. CDR3 size: 16 residues. Per the germline V gene, CDR1 is SGHDN and CDR2 is FVKESK. This chain's CDR3 is CASSQEGQGWDSPLHF. DNA of the CDR3: TGTGCCAGCAGCCAAGAGGGTCAGGGGTGGGATTCACCCCTCCACTTT.

J is TRBJ2-1 and V is TRBV13, with TRBD1 identical over 11 bases. The CDR3 extends over 15 amino acids. Germline V CDR1 and CDR2: PRHDT, FYEKMQ (reference sequence). The ends lost 5 bases at V and 7 bases at J; junction bases unmatched: 7. DNA of the CDR3: TGTGCCAGCAGCCTCGGGACAGGGGGAGGGAATGAGCAGTTCTTC. As protein: CASSLGTGGGNEQFF.

The chain joins TRBV27 to TRBJ2-2; tentative D call: TRBD2 (6 bases). The CDR3 runs 15 residues. Germline V gives CDR1 MNHEY, CDR2 SMNVEV (reference sequence). Trimming stripped 2 bases from V and 5 bases from J, with 12 bases between. The CDR3 reads CASSLVGGRTGELFF. The CDR3 DNA follows: TGTGCCAGCAGTTTAGTGGGGGGTCGTACCGGGGAGCTGTTTTTT.

The J gene is TRBJ2-7, the V gene TRBV2, with a weak D call TRBD1 (6 bases). Per germline, CDR1 SNHLY and CDR2 FYNNEI. V was pared by 4 bases and J by 3 bases, with 19 bases between. The CDR3 contains 16 residues. Here the CDR3 DNA reads TGTGCCAGCAGTGGCAGGGAGATTGGACAGCGCTACGAGCAGTACTTC. Protein sequence: CASSGREIGQRYEQYF. The entire variable domain, with the rest obtained from reference TRBV2 and TRBJ2-7, is as follows: EPEVTQTPSHQVTQMGQEVILRCVPISNHLYFYWYRQILGQKVEFLVSFYNNEISEKSEIFDDQFSVERPDGSNFTLKIRSTKLEDSAMYFCASSGREIGQRYEQYFGPGTRLTVT.

J is TRBJ2-2 and V is TRBV5-1, with a possible D match to TRBD1 (6 bases). Germline CDR1 and CDR2: SGHRS and YFSETQ. This CDR3 region has 15 residues. The ends were cut back, 4 bases at V and 1 base at J, with 11 bases in the middle. CDR3 protein: CASSQLQGNTGELFF. In DNA form, the CDR3 reads TGCGCCAGCAGCCAGCTACAGGGGAACACCGGGGAGCTGTTTTTT.

The chain is built from TRBV5-1 and TRBJ2-3; 7 bases fit TRBD1. This CDR3 contains 13 residues. Germline V gives CDR1 SGHRS, CDR2 YFSETQ. V lost 5 bases, J lost 4 bases, and 4 bases stayed unmatched. The DNA for the CDR3 is TGCGCCAGCAGGGGGGACAGACCAGATACGCAGTATTTT. Amino acid sequence: CASRGDRPDTQYF. The variable domain in full, with the rest retrieved from reference TRBV5-1 and TRBJ2-3, is KAGVTQTPRYLIKTRGQQVTLSCSPISGHRSVSWYQQTPGQGLQFLFEYFSETQRNKGNFPGRFSGRQFSNSRSEMNVSTLELGDSALYLCASRGDRPDTQYFGPGTRLTVL.